Shown below are 4 T cell receptor beta chains from a single sample sequenced in a study of PD-1 blockade in classical Hodgkin lymphoma. After autologous stem cell transplantation all patients relapsed, and prior brentuximab vedotin exposure differed between cohorts. Generated by immunoSEQ multiplex PCR, the TCRdb table keeps only in-frame clones and is missing some. The data show around 99,000 clones, around 81% seen once. The source material was peripheral blood mononuclear cells (PBMCs), sampled before the second cycle of nivolumab. These receptors originate from a human donor with classical Hodgkin lymphoma.

The V gene is TRBV28, the J gene TRBJ1-2, with D possibly TRBD1 on 5 matching bases. The germline V gene has CDR1 MDHEN and CDR2 SYDVKM. Trimming cost V 2 bases and J 8 bases, with 12 bases left between them. The CDR3 covers 13 residues. The CDR3: CASSLSGAHGYTF. The DNA of the CDR3 is TGTGCCAGCAGTTTAAGCGGGGCACACGGCTACACCTTC.

The chain is built from TRBV6-1 and TRBJ2-7, with TRBD1 matching 10 bases. The V segment lost 7 bases and the J segment 2 bases; nucleotides outside the gene matches: 5. Germline V gene lookup returns CDR1 MNHNS and CDR2 SASEGT. The CDR3 covers 14 residues. CDR3 loop: CASKRTGGAYEQYF. The CDR3 DNA follows: TGTGCCAGCAAACGGACAGGGGGGGCCTACGAGCAGTACTTC.

This clone is medium-sized. This chain uses TRBV7-9 with TRBJ2-3; 8 bases align to TRBD2. The CDR3 loop spans 16 amino acids. The germline V gene has CDR1 SEHNR and CDR2 FQNEAQ (reference sequence). The junction had 2 bases not matched to a gene; V was cut back by 0 bases and J by 0 bases. CDR3 DNA sequence: TGTGCCAGCAGCTTAGCCGGCGGGAGGAGCACAGATACGCAGTATTTT. This sequence encodes CASSLAGGRSTDTQYF.

This clone has only a few counts. The V gene is TRBV20-1, the J gene TRBJ1-1; D remains ambiguous. The germline CDR1 and CDR2 sequences are DFQATT and SNEGSKA (reference sequence). V lost 5 bases to trimming and J lost 14 bases, with 15 bases between them. The CDR3 sequence is 10 residues long. The CDR3 bases are TGCAGTGCTGGGTCGGTCGGGAGCTTCTTT. Protein sequence: CSAGSVGSFF.